A selection of T cell receptor beta chains follows, all from one sample in a study of T cell responses to AZD1222 COVID-19 vaccine. TCRdb's copy holds only in-frame clones and misses some; the assay was immunoSEQ multiplex PCR. The profile shows roughly 120,000 clones, 75% to 90% of them singletons. The source was peripheral blood, collected 28 days after the second AZD1222 dose. These TCRs come from an adult who received the AZD1222 COVID-19 vaccine. Each CDR3 is given with its conserved first and last residue. A D gene is named only where the DNA matches it firmly. Rows give clone size only sometimes, using once, few, many, or a class for an expanded clone.

13	once	NA	TRBV4-1	TRBJ1-2	CASSQDGLYGYTF	TGCGCCAGCAGCCAAGACGGTCTCTATGGCTACACCTTC
16	NA	NA	TRBV27	TRBJ2-7	CASSLTRTRGSYEQYF	TGTGCCAGCAGTCTCACTAGAACACGGGGGTCCTACGAGCAGTACTTC
16	NA	NA	TRBV4-3	TRBJ2-1	CASSQDRQGTYNEQFF	TGCGCCAGCAGCCAAGATAGGCAGGGGACCTACAATGAGCAGTTCTTC
14	NA	TRBD2	TRBV5-5	TRBJ2-7	CASSFGGGAYEQYF	TGTGCCAGCAGCTTTGGCGGGGGGGCCTACGAGCAGTACTTC
14	NA	NA	TRBV25-1	TRBJ1-2	CASSEAGSQYGYTF	TGTGCCAGCAGTGAAGCTGGCAGCCAATATGGCTACACCTTC
12	NA	NA	TRBV12-3/TRBV12-4	TRBJ2-5	CASSLERETQYF	TGTGCCAGCAGTTTAGAGAGAGAGACCCAGTACTTC
14	NA	NA	TRBV5-6	TRBJ1-6	CASSTGRNNSPLHF	TGTGCCAGCAGCACGGGACGGAATAATTCACCCCTCCACTTT
12	NA	NA	TRBV12-3/TRBV12-4	TRBJ1-4	CASSPLVGKLFF	TGTGCCAGCAGTCCACTTGTTGGAAAACTGTTTTTT
16	NA	NA	TRBV28	TRBJ1-2	CASSFTQKWVESGYTF	TGTGCCAGCAGTTTTACTCAGAAGTGGGTGGAGAGTGGCTACACCTTC
13	NA	NA	TRBV13	TRBJ1-6	CASSLDKTSPLHF	TGTGCCAGCAGCTTAGATAAGACCTCACCCCTCCACTTT
14	NA	NA	TRBV28	TRBJ1-2	CASSAGLQTYGYTF	TGTGCCAGCAGCGCGGGACTGCAGACCTATGGCTACACCTTC
16	NA	NA	TRBV13	TRBJ2-7	CASSFSPFTGSYEQYF	TGTGCCAGCAGCTTCTCTCCCTTCACCGGCTCCTACGAGCAGTACTTC
13	NA	NA	TRBV9	TRBJ2-3	CASSVGVTDTQYF	TGTGCCAGCAGCGTAGGGGTCACAGATACGCAGTATTTT
16	NA	NA	TRBV28	TRBJ1-4	CASRSPRGTTNEKLFF	TGTGCCAGCAGATCCCCCCGGGGCACAACTAATGAAAAACTGTTTTTT
15	NA	TRBD1	TRBV7-9	TRBJ2-1	CASSLQGQGYNEQFF	TGTGCCAGCAGCCTACAGGGACAGGGCTACAATGAGCAGTTCTTC
17	NA	TRBD1	TRBV19	TRBJ1-6	CASSIRRGTADNSPLHF	TGTGCCAGTAGTATAAGGCGCGGGACAGCAGACAATTCACCCCTCCACTTT
14	once	NA	TRBV6-5	TRBJ2-7	CASSYSGPTYEQYF	TGTGCCAGCAGTTACTCAGGTCCAACCTACGAGCAGTACTTC
16	NA	NA	TRBV19	TRBJ2-2	CASSTLRRPNTGELFF	TGTGCCAGTAGTACGCTTCGGAGACCGAACACCGGGGAGCTGTTTTTT
16	NA	NA	TRBV19	TRBJ2-1	CASSTPAGMIPNEQFF	TGTGCCAGTAGTACCCCAGCGGGTATGATTCCTAATGAGCAGTTCTTC
15	NA	TRBD2	TRBV5-1	TRBJ2-3	CASSLEAGGSVTQYF	TGCGCCAGCAGCTTGGAAGCGGGGGGATCGGTTACGCAGTATTTT
12	NA	NA	TRBV19	TRBJ1-4	CASRDRNEKLFF	TGTGCCAGTAGAGATAGGAATGAAAAACTGTTTTTT
13	NA	NA	TRBV28	TRBJ2-3	CASRAGVTDTQYF	TGTGCCAGCAGGGCAGGTGTAACAGATACGCAGTATTTT
16	NA	TRBD1	TRBV7-3	TRBJ1-1	CASSLGSRQGGSEAFF	TGTGCCAGCAGCTTAGGTTCGCGACAGGGAGGTTCTGAAGCTTTCTTT
15	NA	NA	TRBV7-2	TRBJ2-3	CASSLALGVGDTQYF	TGTGCCAGCAGCTTAGCGCTTGGGGTGGGAGATACGCAGTATTTT
13	NA	TRBD1	TRBV2	TRBJ2-3	CASSTGARDTQYF	TGTGCCAGCAGCACAGGGGCAAGAGATACGCAGTATTTT
17	NA	TRBD2	TRBV27	TRBJ2-3	CASSIRTSGGTTDTQYF	TGTGCCAGCAGTATACGGACTAGCGGGGGGACCACAGATACGCAGTATTTT
15	NA	TRBD1	TRBV5-1	TRBJ1-1	CASSPGDRPNTEAFF	TGCGCCAGCAGCCCTGGGGACAGACCGAACACTGAAGCTTTCTTT
15	NA	NA	TRBV5-4	TRBJ1-2	CASSAGTSGLDGYTF	TGTGCCAGCAGCGCGGGGACATCGGGCCTGGATGGCTACACCTTC
15	NA	TRBD1	TRBV7-2	TRBJ1-2	CASSFQGGRNYGYTF	TGTGCCAGCAGCTTCCAGGGGGGCCGGAACTATGGCTACACCTTC
14	NA	TRBD1	TRBV11-2	TRBJ1-2	CASSQSGQSYGYTF	TGTGCCAGCAGCCAATCGGGACAGTCCTATGGCTACACCTTC
14	NA	NA	TRBV2	TRBJ1-1	CASTPGPSNTEAFF	TGTGCCAGCACCCCGGGCCCTTCGAACACTGAAGCTTTCTTT
14	NA	NA	TRBV19	TRBJ1-2	CASSIRQASHGYTF	TGTGCCAGTAGTATCCGGCAGGCTTCACATGGCTACACCTTC
14	NA	NA	TRBV7-6	TRBJ2-5	CASSLVSLVETQYF	TGTGCCAGCAGCTTAGTGAGTCTAGTCGAGACCCAGTACTTC
16	few	NA	TRBV18	TRBJ1-6	CASSRNPGPANSPLHF	TGTGCCAGCTCACGAAACCCAGGCCCTGCTAATTCACCCCTCCACTTT
12	few	NA	TRBV27	TRBJ1-1	CASAGQNTEAFF	TGTGCCAGTGCCGGACAGAACACTGAAGCTTTCTTT
13	few	NA	TRBV2	TRBJ2-7	CARNRWGSGEQYF	TGTGCCAGGAACCGATGGGGATCTGGCGAGCAGTACTTC
13	few	NA	TRBV20-1	TRBJ1-2	CSASLNSNYGYTF	TGCAGTGCTAGTCTGAATTCTAACTATGGCTACACCTTC
13	few	NA	TRBV6-5	TRBJ1-3	CASNRNSGNTIYF	TGTGCCAGCAATCGTAACTCTGGAAACACCATATATTTT
12	NA	NA	TRBV3-1/TRBV3-2	TRBJ1-5	CASSQGEEPQHF	TGTGCCAGCAGCCAAGGGGAGGAGCCCCAGCATTTT
11	NA	NA	TRBV20-1	TRBJ2-5	CSARTKGTQYF	TGCAGTGCTAGGACTAAGGGGACCCAGTACTTC
14	NA	NA	TRBV5-5	TRBJ1-5	CASSLDGGNQPQHF	TGTGCCAGCAGCTTGGATGGGGGCAATCAGCCCCAGCATTTT
11	NA	NA	TRBV19	TRBJ2-1	CASGRNYEQFF	TGTGCCTCAGGGAGAAACTATGAGCAGTTCTTC
14	NA	TRBD1	TRBV4-1	TRBJ1-2	CASSSPGQGTGYTF	TGCGCCAGCAGCTCGCCGGGACAGGGAACAGGCTACACCTTC
14	NA	TRBD2	TRBV7-9	TRBJ2-1	CASSLGGGGNEQFF	TGTGCCAGCAGCCTAGGAGGCGGGGGCAATGAGCAGTTCTTC
13	NA	NA	TRBV29-1	TRBJ1-2	CSAERGRGYGYTF	TGCAGCGCTGAAAGGGGTCGGGGCTATGGCTACACCTTC
16	NA	TRBD2	TRBV4-3	TRBJ2-1	CASSRETSGGVNEQFF	TGCGCCAGCAGCCGCGAGACTAGCGGGGGGGTCAATGAGCAGTTCTTC
16	once	NA	TRBV4-3	TRBJ1-4	CASSQRKGTTNEKLFF	TGCGCCAGCAGCCAAAGAAAGGGTACAACTAATGAAAAACTGTTTTTT
16	once	NA	TRBV18	TRBJ1-3	CASSRAGALAGNTIYF	TGTGCCAGCTCCCGTGCAGGGGCGCTGGCCGGAAACACCATATATTTT
15	NA	NA	TRBV27	TRBJ2-5	CASSLDPGLRKTQYF	TGTGCCAGCAGTTTGGACCCGGGACTTCGGAAGACCCAGTACTTC
14	NA	NA	TRBV15	TRBJ1-1	CATSADRFNTEASF	TGTGCCACCAGCGCAGACAGGTTCAACACTGAAGCTTCCTTT
15	NA	NA	TRBV9	TRBJ1-6	CASSVASLGNSPLHF	TGTGCCAGCAGCGTAGCCAGCCTCGGTAATTCACCCCTCCACTTT
14	NA	NA	TRBV15	TRBJ2-5	CATSRIRQQETQYF	TGTGCCACCAGCAGGATAAGGCAGCAAGAGACCCAGTACTTC
13	NA	NA	TRBV11-3	TRBJ2-5	CASSFSREETQYF	TGTGCCAGCAGCTTTTCGCGGGAAGAGACCCAGTACTTC
12	NA	NA	TRBV5-1	TRBJ2-7	CASSLEGYEQYF	TGCGCCAGCAGCTTGGAGGGGTACGAGCAGTACTTC
15	NA	NA	TRBV9	TRBJ1-6	CASSGSGAPISPLHF	TGTGCCAGCAGCGGGTCAGGGGCACCGATATCACCCCTCCACTTT
16	NA	NA	TRBV5-1	TRBJ2-5	CASSLVGVRGQETQYF	TGCGCCAGCAGCTTGGTTGGGGTTCGGGGTCAAGAGACCCAGTACTTC
14	NA	TRBD1	TRBV7-2	TRBJ1-4	CASSLQGAGEKLFF	TGTGCCAGCAGTCTACAGGGGGCGGGTGAAAAACTGTTTTTT
9	NA	NA	TRBV27	TRBJ1-5	CASGQPQHF	TGTGCCAGCGGACAGCCCCAGCATTTT